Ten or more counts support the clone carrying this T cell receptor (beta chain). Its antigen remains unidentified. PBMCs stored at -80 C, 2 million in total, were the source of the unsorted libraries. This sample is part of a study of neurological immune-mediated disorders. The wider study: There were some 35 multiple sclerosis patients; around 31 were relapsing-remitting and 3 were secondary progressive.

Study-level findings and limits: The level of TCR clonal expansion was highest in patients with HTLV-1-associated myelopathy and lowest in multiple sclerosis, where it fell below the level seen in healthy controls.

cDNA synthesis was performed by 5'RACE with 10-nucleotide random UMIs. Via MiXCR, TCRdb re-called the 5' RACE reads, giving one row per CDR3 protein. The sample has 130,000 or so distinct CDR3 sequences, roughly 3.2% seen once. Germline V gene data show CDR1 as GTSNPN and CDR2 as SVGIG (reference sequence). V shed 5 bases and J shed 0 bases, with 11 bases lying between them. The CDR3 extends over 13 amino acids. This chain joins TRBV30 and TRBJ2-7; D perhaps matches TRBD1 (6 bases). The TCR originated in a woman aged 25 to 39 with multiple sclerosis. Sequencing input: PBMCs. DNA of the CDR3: TGTGCCTGGGGCCGGGACAACTCCTACGAGCAGTACTTC. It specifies CAWGRDNSYEQYF.